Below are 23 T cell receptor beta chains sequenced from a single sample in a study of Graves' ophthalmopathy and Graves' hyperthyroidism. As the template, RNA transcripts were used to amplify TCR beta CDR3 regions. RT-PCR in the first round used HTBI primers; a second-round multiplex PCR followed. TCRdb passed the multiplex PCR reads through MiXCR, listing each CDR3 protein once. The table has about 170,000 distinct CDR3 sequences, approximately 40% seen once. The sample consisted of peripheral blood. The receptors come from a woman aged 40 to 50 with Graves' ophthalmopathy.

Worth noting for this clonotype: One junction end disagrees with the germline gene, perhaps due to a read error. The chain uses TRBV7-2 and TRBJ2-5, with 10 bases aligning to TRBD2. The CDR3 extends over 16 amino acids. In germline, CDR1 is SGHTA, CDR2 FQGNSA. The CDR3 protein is CASGLGSSGSGETQYF. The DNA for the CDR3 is TGTGCCAGCGGCTTAGGTTCTAGCGGGAGTGGAGAGACCCAGTACTTC.

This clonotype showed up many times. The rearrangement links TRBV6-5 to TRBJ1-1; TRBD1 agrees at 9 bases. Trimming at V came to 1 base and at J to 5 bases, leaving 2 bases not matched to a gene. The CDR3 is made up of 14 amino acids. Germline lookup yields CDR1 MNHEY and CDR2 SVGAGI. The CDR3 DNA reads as TGTGCCAGCAGTTACTACAGGGGGCGAACTGAAGCTTTCTTT. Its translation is CASSYYRGRTEAFF.

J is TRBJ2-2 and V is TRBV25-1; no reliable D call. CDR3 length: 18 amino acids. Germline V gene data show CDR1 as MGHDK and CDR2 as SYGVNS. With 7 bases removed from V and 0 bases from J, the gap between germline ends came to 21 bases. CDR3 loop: CASTQPSPGPPNTGELFF. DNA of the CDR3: TGTGCCAGCACCCAGCCCTCACCGGGCCCTCCGAACACCGGGGAGCTGTTTTTT.

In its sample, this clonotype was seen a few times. The CDR3 coding sequence is TGTGCCAGCTCACCAGTGGCAGGGGAGGTTGGCTACACCTTC. This sequence encodes CASSPVAGEVGYTF. The V gene is TRBV18, the J gene TRBJ1-2; possibly TRBD1 for D (6 bases). Germline V gene lookup returns CDR1 KGHSH and CDR2 LQKENI. The length of the CDR3 is 14 residues. Trimming pared 2 bases from V and 7 bases from J, leaving 14 bases between. The variable domain in full, with the rest retrieved from reference TRBV18 and TRBJ1-2, is NAGVMQNPRHLVRRRGQEARLRCSPMKGHSHVYWYRQLPEEGLKFMVYLQKENIIDESGMPKERFSAEFPKEGPSILRIQQVVRGDSAAYFCASSPVAGEVGYTFGSGTRLTVV.

Here the CDR3 DNA reads TGTGCCAGCAGCAGCACAGTTTACGAGCAGTACTTC. Translation: CASSSTVYEQYF. The chain uses TRBV6-2 or TRBV6-3 and TRBJ2-7, with D unclear. From germline, CDR1 is MNHEY and CDR2 SVGEGT. This CDR3 has 12 amino acids. V gave up 6 bases and J gave up 4 bases, with 10 bases separating them.

The CDR3 protein is CASSFLDGTYEQYF. The CDR3 nucleotides read TGTGCCAGCAGTTTCTTGGACGGAACCTACGAGCAGTACTTC. The V call is TRBV12-3 or TRBV12-4, the J call TRBJ2-7; D unresolved. V gave up 3 bases and J gave up 2 bases, with 11 bases separating them. This CDR3 contains 14 residues.

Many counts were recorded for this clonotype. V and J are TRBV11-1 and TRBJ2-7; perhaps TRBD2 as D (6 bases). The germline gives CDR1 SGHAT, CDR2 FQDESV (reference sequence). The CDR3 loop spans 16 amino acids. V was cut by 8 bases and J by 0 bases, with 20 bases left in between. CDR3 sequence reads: CASLEYPGESSYEQYF. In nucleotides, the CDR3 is TGTGCCAGCCTCGAATATCCGGGGGAGAGCTCCTACGAGCAGTACTTC.

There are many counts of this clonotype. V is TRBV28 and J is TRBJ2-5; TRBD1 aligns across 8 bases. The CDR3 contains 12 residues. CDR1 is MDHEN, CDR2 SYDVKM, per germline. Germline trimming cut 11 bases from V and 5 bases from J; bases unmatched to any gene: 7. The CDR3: CAVGDRLETQYF. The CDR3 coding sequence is TGTGCCGTTGGGGACAGGCTGGAGACCCAGTACTTC.

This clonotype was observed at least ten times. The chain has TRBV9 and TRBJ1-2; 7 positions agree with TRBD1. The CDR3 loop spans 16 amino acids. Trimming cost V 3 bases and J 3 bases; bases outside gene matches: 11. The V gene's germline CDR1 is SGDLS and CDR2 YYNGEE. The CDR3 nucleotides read TGTGCCAGCAGCGAACCTCGACAGGGAACGGACTATGGCTACACCTTC. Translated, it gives CASSEPRQGTDYGYTF. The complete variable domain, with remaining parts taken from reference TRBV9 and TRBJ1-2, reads DSGVTQTPKHLITATGQRVTLRCSPRSGDLSVYWYQQSLDQGLQFLIQYYNGEERAKGNILERFSAQQFPDLHSELNLSSLELGDSALYFCASSEPRQGTDYGYTFGSGTRLTVV.

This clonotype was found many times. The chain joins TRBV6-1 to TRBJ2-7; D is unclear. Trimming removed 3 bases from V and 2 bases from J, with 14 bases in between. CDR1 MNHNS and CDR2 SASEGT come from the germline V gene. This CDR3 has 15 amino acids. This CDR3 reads CASSDDPRLTYEQYF. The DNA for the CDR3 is TGTGCCAGCAGTGATGATCCAAGACTTACCTACGAGCAGTACTTC.

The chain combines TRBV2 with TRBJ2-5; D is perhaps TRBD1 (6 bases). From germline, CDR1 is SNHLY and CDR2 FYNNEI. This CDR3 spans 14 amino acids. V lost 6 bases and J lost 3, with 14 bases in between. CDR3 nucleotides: TGTGCCAGCAGGGGGACAAGTCAAAAAGAGACCCAGTACTTC. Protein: CASRGTSQKETQYF.

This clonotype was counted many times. CDR3 nucleotide sequence: TGTGCCAGCAGCCAGGGCAGAATGAACACTGAAGCTTTCTTT. It specifies CASSQGRMNTEAFF. V usage is TRBV3-1 and J usage is TRBJ1-1; D not resolved. The CDR3 totals 14 residues. The V end lost 3 bases, the J end lost 0 bases, and 8 bases lay between the germline ends. Germline lookup yields CDR1 LGHDT and CDR2 YNNKEL (reference sequence).

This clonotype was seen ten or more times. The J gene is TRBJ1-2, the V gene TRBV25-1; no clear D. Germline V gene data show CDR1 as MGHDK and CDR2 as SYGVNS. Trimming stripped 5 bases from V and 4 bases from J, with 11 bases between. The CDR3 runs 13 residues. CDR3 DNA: TGTGCCAGCAGTTTAACCCGCTCCTATGGCTACACCTTC. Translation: CASSLTRSYGYTF.

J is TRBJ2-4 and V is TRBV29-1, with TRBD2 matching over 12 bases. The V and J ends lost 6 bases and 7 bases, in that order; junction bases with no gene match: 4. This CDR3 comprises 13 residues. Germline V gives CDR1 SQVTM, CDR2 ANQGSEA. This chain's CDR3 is CSVTGTSGNIQYF. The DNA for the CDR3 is TGCAGCGTAACCGGGACTAGCGGGAACATTCAGTACTTC.

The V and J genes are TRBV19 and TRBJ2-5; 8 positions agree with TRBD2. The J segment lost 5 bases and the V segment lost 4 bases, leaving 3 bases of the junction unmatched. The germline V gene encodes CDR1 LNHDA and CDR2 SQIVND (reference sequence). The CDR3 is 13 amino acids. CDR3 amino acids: CASSNTGGETQYF. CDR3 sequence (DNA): TGTGCCAGTAGTAACACGGGAGGGGAGACCCAGTACTTC.

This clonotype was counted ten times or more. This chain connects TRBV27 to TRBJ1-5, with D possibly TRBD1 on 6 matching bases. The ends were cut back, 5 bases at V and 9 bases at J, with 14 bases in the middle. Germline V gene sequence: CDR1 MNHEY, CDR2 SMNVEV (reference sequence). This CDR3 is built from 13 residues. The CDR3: CASSLGRGGPQHF. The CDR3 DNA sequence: TGTGCCAGCAGTCTCGGTAGGGGGGGGCCCCAGCATTTT.

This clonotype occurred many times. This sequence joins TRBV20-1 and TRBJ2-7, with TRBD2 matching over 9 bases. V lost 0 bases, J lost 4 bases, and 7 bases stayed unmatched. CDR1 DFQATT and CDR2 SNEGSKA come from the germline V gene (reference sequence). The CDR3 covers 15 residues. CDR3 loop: CSARDLAGGRYEQYF. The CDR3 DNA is TGCAGTGCTAGAGATCTCGCGGGGGGGAGGTACGAGCAGTACTTC.

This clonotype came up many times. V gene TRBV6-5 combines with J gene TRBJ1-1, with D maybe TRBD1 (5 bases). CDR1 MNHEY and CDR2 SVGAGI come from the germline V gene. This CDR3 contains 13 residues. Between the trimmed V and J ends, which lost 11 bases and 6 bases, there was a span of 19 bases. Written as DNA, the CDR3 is TGTGCCCTAAACGAGAGGGGTACATCTGAAGCTTTCTTT. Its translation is CALNERGTSEAFF.

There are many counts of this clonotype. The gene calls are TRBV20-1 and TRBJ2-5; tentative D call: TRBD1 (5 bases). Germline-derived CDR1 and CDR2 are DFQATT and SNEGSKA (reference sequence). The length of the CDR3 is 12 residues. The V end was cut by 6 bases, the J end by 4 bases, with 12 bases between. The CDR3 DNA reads TGCAGTGCGCCAACAGGCGGAGAGACCCAGTACTTC. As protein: CSAPTGGETQYF.

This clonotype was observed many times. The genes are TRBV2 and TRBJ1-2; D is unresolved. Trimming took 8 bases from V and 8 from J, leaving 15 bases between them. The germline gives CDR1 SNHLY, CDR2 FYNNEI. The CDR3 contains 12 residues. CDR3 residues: CASVYPEEGYTF. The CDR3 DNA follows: TGTGCCAGCGTTTACCCAGAAGAGGGCTACACCTTC.

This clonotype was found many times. The CDR3 nucleotides are TGTGCCAGCATCCCACGACTCCTCGGGAAAGCCGGGGGCAGGGCGGAGACCCAGTACTTC. Its protein product is CASIPRLLGKAGGRAETQYF. The chain carries TRBV12-3 or TRBV12-4 and TRBJ2-5, with D perhaps assigned TRBD1 or TRBD2 (6 bases each). The V end was cut by 7 bases, the J end by 5 bases, with 35 bases between. The CDR3 is made up of 20 amino acids.

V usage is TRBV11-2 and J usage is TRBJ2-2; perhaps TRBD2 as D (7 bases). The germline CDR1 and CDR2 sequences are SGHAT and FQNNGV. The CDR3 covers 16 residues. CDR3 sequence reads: CASPRGAGENTGELFF. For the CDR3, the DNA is TGTGCGTCTCCCCGGGGGGCAGGGGAGAACACCGGGGAGCTGTTTTTT. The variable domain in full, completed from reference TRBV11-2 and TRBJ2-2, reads EAGVAQSPRYKIIEKRQSVAFWCNPISGHATLYWYQQILGQGPKLLIQFQNNGVVDDSQLPKDRFSAERLKGVDSTLKIQPAKLEDSAVYLCASPRGAGENTGELFFGEGSRLTVL.

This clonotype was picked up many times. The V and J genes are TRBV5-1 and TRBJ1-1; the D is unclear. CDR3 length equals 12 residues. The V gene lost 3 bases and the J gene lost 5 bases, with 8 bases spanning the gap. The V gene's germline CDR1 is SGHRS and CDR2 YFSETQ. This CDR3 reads CASSSFTTEAFF. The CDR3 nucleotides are TGCGCCAGCAGCTCGTTCACTACTGAAGCTTTCTTT.